The text below deals with one T cell receptor beta chain. Its antigen is unknown. The sample comes from a study of cytomegalovirus exposure and HLA in healthy donors. On the study more broadly: Samples from HLA-typed donors yielded approximately 80 million unique TCRs in an early data release. General study results and limits: Specificity for CMV antigens was confirmed in vitro for a few of the CMV-associated chains. A previous analysis found most TCR beta V segments productive roughly 90% or roughly 30% of the time. Cytomegalovirus status was reportedly diagnosed by the classifier with high specificity and sensitivity.

The PCR had 60 Vbeta and 13 Jbeta primers. Produced via immunoSEQ multiplex PCR; TCRdb's table is partial and in-frame only. The sample contains around 120,000 clones, more than 80% of which appear only once. CDR1 and CDR2 (germline): LNHDA, SQIVND (reference sequence). The CDR3 loop spans 13 amino acids. V was clipped by 7 bases and J by 3 bases; unmatched bases: 6. The sample taken for sequencing was PBMCs. This receptor was identified in a man aged 30-40 years in good health and CMV-seronegative. The chain is built from TRBV19 and TRBJ2-7, with 7 bases identical to TRBD2. The CDR3 region is CASKERGDYEQYF. The CDR3 DNA follows: TGTGCCAGTAAGGAACGGGGGGACTACGAGCAGTACTTC. The entire variable domain, with the rest obtained from reference TRBV19 and TRBJ2-7, is as follows: DGGITQSPKYLFRKEGQNVTLSCEQNLNHDAMYWYRQDPGQGLRLIYYSQIVNDFQKGDIAEGYSVSREKKESFPLTVTSAQKNPTAFYLCASKERGDYEQYFGPGTRLTVT.